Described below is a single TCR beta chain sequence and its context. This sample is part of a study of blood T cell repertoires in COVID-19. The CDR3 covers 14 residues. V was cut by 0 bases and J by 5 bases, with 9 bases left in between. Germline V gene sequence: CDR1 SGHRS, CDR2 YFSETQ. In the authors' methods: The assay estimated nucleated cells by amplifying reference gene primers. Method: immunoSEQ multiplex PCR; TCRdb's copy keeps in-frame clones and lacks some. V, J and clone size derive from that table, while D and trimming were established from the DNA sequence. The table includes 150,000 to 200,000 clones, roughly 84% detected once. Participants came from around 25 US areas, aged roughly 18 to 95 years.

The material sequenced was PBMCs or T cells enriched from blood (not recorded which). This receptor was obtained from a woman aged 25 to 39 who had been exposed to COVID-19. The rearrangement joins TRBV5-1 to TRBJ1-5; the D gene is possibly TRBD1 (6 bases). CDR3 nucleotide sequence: TGCGCCAGCAGCTTGGAACAGGGTGATCAGCCCCAGCATTTT. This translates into CASSLEQGDQPQHF.